Detailed here is one TCR beta chain. This clone was detected only once. The antigen this receptor binds is unknown. No per-base quality is available; no much larger clone lies one base away. The data were taken from a study of shared clonotypes between healthy human individuals (dated by TCRdb to the early 2020s). Some background on the complete study: Three men and two women, aged 18 to 49 years, made up the cohort. Leukapheresis yielded between about 0.9 and 8.9 billion PBMCs per donor. For each donor, CD4 naive and CD4 memory were each given three plates, CD8 naive was given two plates, and CD8 memory was given one plate. Different laboratories and diverse techniques were used to prepare libraries and sequence TCR repertoires, to increase sequencing depth and limit assay-specific biases. Blood TCR repertoires of five healthy adults were deeply sequenced to estimate repertoire size and the extent of clonotype sharing between individuals. The paper as a whole reports these results and caveats: Rarefaction of sorted-subset datasets indicated incomplete sequencing despite the large sequencing depth. Estimated clonotype richness was generally larger for naive than for memory subsets. Sampling was restricted to blood, and TCR repertoires in tissues likely differ from the TCR repertoires found in blood. When a few donors were compared, the shared fraction of clonotypes was roughly 5% for naive CD4, 3.5% to 4% for naive CD8, 2.3% for memory CD4, and about 0.36% for memory CD8. Clonotypes shared by all four sorted-subset donors showed higher generation probabilities than non-shared clonotypes. Pairwise subsampling indicated that sequencing depth was expected to affect the degree of clonotype sharing among donors. Because the study included a small number of donors, the genetic and exposure-history diversity represented was limited.

TCR CDR3 regions were amplified from genomic DNA by multiplex PCR using the deep immunoSEQ assay. Genomic DNA extracted from each cell subset was distributed evenly over all wells of several immunoSEQ 96-well plates, and each plate served as one replicate. For sorted subsets, around 200 ng genomic DNA, equal to tens of thousands of T cell genomes, was loaded into each replicate PCR. The purified libraries were quantified using a Qubit 3.0 fluorometer, sized with a Bioanalyzer 2100, and then quantified again using the KAPA Library Quantification kit. Every immunoSEQ 96-well plate was sequenced on a dedicated single-read 150-cycle Illumina NextSeq 550 flow cell. On the authors' methods: Because the immunoSEQ output included only junctional sequences and no quality scores, the filtering could not be the same as the filtering used for full-length reads. Sequences were annotated with PyIR, a Python wrapper for IgBLAST v1.9, using IMGT germline references to assign V/J genes and CDR3. Reads with weak V/J assignments (E-value above 1e-6), missing CDR3, stop codons, out-of-frame junctions, or ambiguous translated residues were removed. V3J clonotypes were defined by identical inferred V gene, J gene, and CDR3 amino acid sequence. Percentage overlap between repertoires was calculated by dividing the number of shared unique clonotypes by the size of the smaller repertoire. Three approaches were used to assess repertoire richness: RTK rarefaction, the Chao1 estimator, and Recon v2.1 estimates of unobserved clonotypes. Generation probabilities for all TCRbeta clonotypes obtained by the gDNA method from a handful of donors were computed using OLGA. TCRdb provides this immuneACCESS table in a form limited to in-frame rearrangements. Some clones are lacking; in checked studies, under half of them reflect an unresolved V gene, and why the rest are absent is not known. That table supplies the V and J calls and clone size; D and trimming were determined from the DNA. The sample table holds over 2 million clones, of which around 96% were seen once. The top ten clones comprise about 1.1% of the sample.

For the CD8 naive samples, CD45RO-negative cells were positively selected for CCR7, yielding a CD45RA+CCR7+ population from which TemRA cells were excluded. The donors were healthy, HIV-negative adults who had no recently reported acute infections or vaccinations. Every donor was a Caucasian adult residing in Nashville, Tennessee, USA. After blood collection by leukapheresis, PBMCs were isolated using Ficoll-Histopaque density gradient centrifugation and then cryopreserved in the vapor phase of liquid nitrogen. Analytical flow cytometry was used to check the purity and quantity of every magnetically sorted T cell population. Genomic DNA was isolated from each sorted fraction and quantified by UV absorbance on a Nanodrop 2000c. Relative to germline, V is 0 bases shorter and J is 6 bases shorter, with 12 bases between their ends. From the cysteine up to the phenylalanine, the CDR3 has a length of 14 residues. CDR3 DNA only is kept here, 42 bases in frame from base 1. Looking up the germline V gene yields CDR1 LGHNA and CDR2 YSLEER.

The TCR originated in a man aged 18-30 years in good health. Input material: naive CD8+ T cells sorted from blood. This specimen's cell subset or site label, interpreted: CD45RA+CCR7+. The V gene is TRBV4-3 and the J gene is TRBJ2-7, and the D gene may be TRBD2, 5 bases matching. The CDR3 in this case is CASSQDMGDGEQYF. In nucleotides, the sequence is TGCGCCAGCAGCCAAGATATGGGAGACGGCGAGCAGTACTTC.